A single sample gave rise to the 31 T cell receptor beta chains below, sequenced in a study of identical twins (dated by TCRdb to the mid-2010s). Preparation of the library involved 5' RACE. The sequencing machine was an Illumina HiSeq 2000. Through fastp at Q25 and MiXCR, TCRdb rebuilt clones from the public reads, retaining in-frame beta chains. Each record represents a unique CDR3 protein, reported with the most common genes and DNA among its rows. Counted in this sample were 500,000 to 600,000 distinct CDR3 sequences; about 20% of them appeared once. Around 0.91% of the sample rests with the top ten. These data also featured in a second study, about T cells expressing NK-cell markers.

The specimen sequenced was CD4+ T cells sorted from blood. The receptors originated from a woman younger than 30 in good health.

The chain employs TRBV5-1 and TRBJ2-7; 12 positions match TRBD1. Trimming at V came to 2 bases and at J to 6 bases, leaving 3 bases not matched to a gene. Germline CDR1 and CDR2: SGHRS and YFSETQ. The CDR3 spans 14 residues. Written as DNA, the CDR3 is TGCGCCAGCAGCTTCTGGGACAGGGGGCCCGAGCAGTACTTC. This gives the protein CASSFWDRGPEQYF.

This clonotype was seen more than once but under ten times. The chain employs TRBV7-6 and TRBJ2-7; 11 bases are shared with TRBD2. After removal of 2 bases from V and 7 bases from J, the junction contained 10 bases not matched to a gene. The CDR3 is made up of 16 amino acids. The germline gives CDR1 SGHVS, CDR2 FNYEAQ. CDR3 sequence: CASSLSIPSGRPEQYF. CDR3 nucleotide sequence: TGTGCCAGCAGCTTATCAATTCCTAGCGGGAGGCCAGAGCAGTACTTC.

The gene calls are TRBV25-1 and TRBJ2-5; D unresolved. The CDR3 spans 14 residues. Trimming left V 3 bases short and J 5 bases short, with 13 bases between. Germline CDR1 is MGHDK and CDR2 is SYGVNS. CDR3: CASSDVENMETQYF. CDR3 DNA sequence: TGTGCCAGCAGTGATGTCGAGAATATGGAGACCCAGTACTTC.

This chain's CDR3 is CSALGQRSSYEQYF. The CDR3 coding sequence is TGCAGTGCCCTGGGACAGAGAAGCTCCTACGAGCAGTACTTC. The V and J genes are TRBV20-1 and TRBJ2-7; 7 bases fit TRBD1. Germline V lookup: CDR1 DFQATT, CDR2 SNEGSKA (reference sequence). Germline trimming cut 6 bases from V and 0 bases from J; bases unmatched to any gene: 8. This CDR3 spans 14 amino acids.

This clonotype was observed a handful of times. J is TRBJ2-1 and V is TRBV27, with D perhaps matching TRBD2 (6 bases). V lost 4 bases and J 3 bases, leaving 19 bases between the germline ends. This CDR3 is 17 amino acids long. Per the germline V gene, CDR1 is MNHEY and CDR2 is SMNVEV (reference sequence). CDR3 nucleotide sequence: TGTGCCAGCAGTTCGCTCCTGGCTAGCGACTACTACAATGAGCAGTTCTTC. It encodes CASSSLLASDYYNEQFF.

This chain joins TRBV7-9 and TRBJ2-3; D remains unclear. CDR3 length: 17 residues. Germline CDR1 reads SEHNR; CDR2 reads FQNEAQ (reference sequence). The ends were cut back, 4 bases at V and 0 bases at J, with 17 bases in the middle. The CDR3 spells CASSSYTTITSTDTQYF. Written as DNA, the CDR3 is TGTGCCAGCAGCTCCTACACGACCATTACTAGCACAGATACGCAGTATTTT.

This clonotype has more than one count but fewer than ten. CDR3 sequence reads: CASSPGLARDEQFF. CDR3 DNA: TGTGCCAGCAGCCCGGGACTAGCGCGCGATGAGCAGTTCTTC. The chain couples TRBV7-3 to TRBJ2-1; 10 bases map to TRBD2. The CDR3 extends over 14 amino acids. The junction had 6 bases not matched to a gene; V was cut back by 5 bases and J by 8 bases. CDR1 and CDR2 (germline): SGHTA, FQGTGA. Looking up the rest from reference TRBV7-3 and TRBJ2-1 gives the full variable domain: GAGVSQTPSNKVTEKGKYVELRCDPISGHTALYWYRQSLGQGPEFLIYFQGTGAADDSGLPNDRFFAVRPEGSVSTLKIQRTERGDSAVYLCASSPGLARDEQFFGPGTRLTVL.

The genes are TRBV6-4 and TRBJ2-6; D is possibly TRBD1 (6 bases). Per the germline V gene, CDR1 is MRHNA and CDR2 is SNTAGT. V lost 5 bases to trimming and J lost 3 bases, with 14 bases between them. This CDR3 contains 16 residues. In nucleotides, the CDR3 is TGTGCCAGCAGTATCACAGGGTTCGGTGGGGCCAACGTCCTGACTTTC. Protein sequence: CASSITGFGGANVLTF.

The chain employs TRBV7-2 and TRBJ2-1, with 12 bases matching TRBD2. The V segment lost 5 bases and the J segment 10 bases; nucleotides outside the gene matches: 6. Germline lookup yields CDR1 SGHTA and CDR2 FQGNSA. This CDR3 spans 14 amino acids. Written as DNA, the CDR3 is TGTGCCAGCAGCCCTAGCGGGAGGGCCGAGGAGCAGTTCTTC. It yields the protein CASSPSGRAEEQFF. Filled out from reference TRBV7-2 and TRBJ2-1, the complete variable domain reads GAGVSQSPSNKVTEKGKDVELRCDPISGHTALYWYRQSLGQGLEFLIYFQGNSAPDKSGLPSDRFSAERTGGSVSTLTIQRTQQEDSAVYLCASSPSGRAEEQFFGPGTRLTVL.

This sequence joins TRBV7-2 and TRBJ2-2; D is unclear. This CDR3 comprises 16 residues. The germline CDR1 and CDR2 sequences are SGHTA and FQGNSA. V was pared by 2 bases and J by 2 bases, with 12 bases between. The CDR3, as DNA: TGTGCCAGCAGCTTATATGAACAGATAAACACCGGGGAGCTGTTTTTT. Encoded protein: CASSLYEQINTGELFF.

This clonotype appeared a few times. The J gene is TRBJ2-3, the V gene TRBV6-1, with 8 bases identical to TRBD2. V lost 6 bases and J lost 0; bases outside the gene matches: 2. Germline lookup yields CDR1 MNHNS and CDR2 SASEGT. CDR3 length: 14 amino acids. CDR3 in amino acids: CASRASGSTDTQYF. The CDR3 bases are TGTGCCAGCAGAGCTAGCGGGAGCACAGATACGCAGTATTTT.

This clonotype was seen only a few times. The rearrangement links TRBV20-1 to TRBJ2-7; D is unresolved. The CDR3 has 13 amino acids. CDR1 DFQATT and CDR2 SNEGSKA come from the germline V gene (reference sequence). V lost 6 bases and J lost 1, with 13 bases in between. CDR3 protein: CSALRLASYEQYF. CDR3 nucleotides: TGCAGTGCCCTGCGCCTGGCATCCTACGAGCAGTACTTC.

This clonotype occurred a few times. The gene calls are TRBV20-1 and TRBJ2-1; TRBD2 is a possible D gene (6 bases). The length of the CDR3 is 12 residues. Trimming removed 5 bases at V and 8 bases at J, with 13 bases between. Germline V gene data show CDR1 as DFQATT and CDR2 as SNEGSKA (reference sequence). The CDR3 DNA sequence: TGCAGTGCTTCCTTGGGAGGATATGAGCAGTTCTTC. Amino acids: CSASLGGYEQFF.

V and J are TRBV9 and TRBJ2-3; TRBD2 matches at 9 bases. This CDR3 is built from 17 residues. Per germline, CDR1 SGDLS and CDR2 YYNGEE. The trim removed 2 bases at V and 5 bases at J, leaving 12 bases unmatched. The CDR3 region is CASSVAGTSSWGDTQYF. The CDR3 DNA is TGTGCCAGCAGCGTCGCCGGGACTAGCTCTTGGGGAGATACGCAGTATTTT.

This chain links TRBV9 with TRBJ2-1; possible D gene TRBD2, 6 bases. The V gene's germline CDR1 is SGDLS and CDR2 YYNGEE. The ends were cut back, 0 bases at V and 7 bases at J, with 14 bases in the middle. The CDR3 has 15 residues. CDR3 residues: CASSVGGIGKNEQFF. CDR3 sequence (DNA): TGTGCCAGCAGCGTAGGCGGGATCGGCAAAAATGAGCAGTTCTTC.

This clonotype showed up just a few times. V gene TRBV15 combines with J gene TRBJ1-4; D might be TRBD1 (5 bases). V lost 5 bases to trimming and J lost 8 bases, with 18 bases between them. Looked up from germline, CDR1 is LNHNV and CDR2 is YYDKDF (reference sequence). The CDR3 runs 15 residues. The CDR3 nucleotides read TGTGCCACCAGCCTTGTCGGCACTCCAGGGGAAAAACTGTTTTTT. It specifies CATSLVGTPGEKLFF.

This clonotype was detected a few times. V is TRBV20-1 and J is TRBJ2-7; 7 bases are a match to TRBD2. V gave up 5 bases and J gave up 6 bases; unmatched junction bases: 7. The CDR3 is 12 amino acids. Germline lookup yields CDR1 DFQATT and CDR2 SNEGSKA (reference sequence). The CDR3 region has the DNA TGCAGTGCTCACTGGGGGGGGAGCGAGCAGTACTTC. This codes for CSAHWGGSEQYF.

This clonotype was seen a handful of times. V and J are TRBV12-3 or TRBV12-4 and TRBJ1-4; 8 bases line up with TRBD1. The CDR3 has 11 amino acids. V gave up 6 bases and J gave up 15 bases; unmatched junction bases: 6. CDR3 region: CASRGQGEMFF. The CDR3 DNA reads as TGTGCCAGCAGAGGACAGGGTGAAATGTTTTTT.

In this sample, this clonotype turned up a few times. The V call is TRBV9, the J call TRBJ2-1; no clear D gene. The CDR3 has 14 amino acids. The ends were cut back, 3 bases at V and 6 bases at J, with 13 bases in the middle. Germline V gene lookup returns CDR1 SGDLS and CDR2 YYNGEE. The CDR3 DNA is TGTGCCAGCAGCGGATCGGGCCTCGGCAATGAGCAGTTCTTC. It is translated as CASSGSGLGNEQFF.

The genes are TRBV20-1 and TRBJ2-1; D uncertain. Trimming took off 0 bases at V and 0 bases at J, with 6 bases between the two ends. CDR3 size: 14 residues. Germline values: CDR1 DFQATT, CDR2 SNEGSKA (reference sequence). Here the CDR3 reads CSARDFSSYNEQFF. In nucleotides, the CDR3 is TGCAGTGCTAGAGATTTCAGCTCCTACAATGAGCAGTTCTTC.

The genes are TRBV9 and TRBJ2-2, with a possible D match to TRBD1 (6 bases). Per germline, CDR1 SGDLS and CDR2 YYNGEE. The V end was cut by 0 bases, the J end by 2 bases, with 8 bases between. The CDR3 spans 15 residues. The CDR3 DNA sequence: TGTGCCAGCAGCGTAGAGGGACATAACACCGGGGAGCTGTTTTTT. Amino acids: CASSVEGHNTGELFF. Looking up the rest from reference TRBV9 and TRBJ2-2 gives the full variable domain: DSGVTQTPKHLITATGQRVTLRCSPRSGDLSVYWYQQSLDQGLQFLIQYYNGEERAKGNILERFSAQQFPDLHSELNLSSLELGDSALYFCASSVEGHNTGELFFGEGSRLTVL.

V is TRBV20-1 and J is TRBJ1-2; no reliable D call. CDR1 DFQATT and CDR2 SNEGSKA come from the germline V gene (reference sequence). This CDR3 is 9 amino acids long. Trimming pared 5 bases from V and 6 bases from J, leaving 4 bases between. The CDR3 here is CSAADGYTF. CDR3 nucleotide sequence: TGCAGTGCTGCCGATGGCTACACCTTC.

V gene TRBV6-1 combines with J gene TRBJ2-7; 8 bases align to TRBD2. With 6 bases clipped from V and 6 bases from J, the junction kept 19 bases outside the gene matches. The CDR3 is made up of 17 amino acids. CDR1 and CDR2 from the germline V gene are MNHNS and SASEGT. CDR3 protein: CASRPSGGGPTSGEQYF. CDR3 coding DNA: TGTGCCAGCAGACCGTCGGGCGGGGGGCCTACGTCGGGCGAGCAGTACTTC.

This clonotype was found a few times. The chain uses TRBV24-1 and TRBJ2-1; D is possibly TRBD1 or TRBD2 (6 bases each). Trimming pared 2 bases from V and 5 bases from J, leaving 18 bases between. The CDR3 consists of 17 residues. Germline values: CDR1 KGHDR, CDR2 SFDVKD. Written as DNA, the CDR3 is TGTGCCACCAGTGATTCGCTTAGGGGGGACGAGAACAATGAGCAGTTCTTC. It specifies CATSDSLRGDENNEQFF.

The chain recombines TRBV18 with TRBJ2-7, with 7 bases fitting TRBD2. V shed 2 bases and J 3 bases; nucleotides not matched to a gene: 10. In germline, CDR1 is KGHSH, CDR2 LQKENI. This CDR3 comprises 16 residues. CDR3 nucleotide sequence: TGTGCCAGCTCACCAGGTCGAGGAGCGGGAAGCTACGAGCAGTACTTC. Translated: CASSPGRGAGSYEQYF.

The sample holds a few counts of this clonotype. The V call is TRBV6-1, the J call TRBJ2-2, with D tentatively TRBD1 or TRBD2 (5 bases each). The CDR3 spans 17 residues. Trimming took off 0 bases at V and 0 bases at J, with 11 bases between the two ends. Germline values: CDR1 MNHNS, CDR2 SASEGT. The CDR3: CASSEAWGFANTGELFF. CDR3 nucleotide sequence: TGTGCCAGCAGTGAAGCGTGGGGGTTCGCGAACACCGGGGAGCTGTTTTTT.

A few counts support this clonotype. V is TRBV29-1 and J is TRBJ1-2, with TRBD1 identical over 9 bases. The CDR3 totals 12 residues. Germline V gene data show CDR1 as SQVTM and CDR2 as ANQGSEA. V trimming: 4 bases; J trimming: 6 bases; junction bases outside the gene matches: 3. The CDR3 loop is CSVGRDRDGYTF. The CDR3 DNA sequence: TGCAGCGTTGGCCGGGACAGGGATGGCTACACCTTC.

The table lists this clonotype with many counts. The gene calls are TRBV12-3 or TRBV12-4 and TRBJ1-1; 7 positions match TRBD1. This CDR3 spans 13 amino acids. With 6 bases clipped from V and 5 bases from J, the junction kept 6 bases outside the gene matches. The DNA for the CDR3 is TGTGCCAGCAGGCAAACACAGGGGACTGAAGCTTTCTTT. It codes for CASRQTQGTEAFF.

The table lists this clonotype with a few counts. A much larger clonotype is one base distant, so this may be a read error. The genes are TRBV7-2 and TRBJ2-2; no clear D gene. Germline V gene sequence: CDR1 SGHTA, CDR2 FQGNSA. The CDR3 contains 11 residues. V lost 5 bases, J lost 5 bases, and 3 bases lay in between. The CDR3 region has the DNA TGTGCCAGCAGCAAAACCGGGGAGCTGTTTTTT. Its translation: CASSKTGELFF.

This clonotype has just a few counts. This sequence joins TRBV5-5 and TRBJ1-4; 7 nucleotides agree with TRBD1. Germline V lookup: CDR1 SGHKS, CDR2 YYEKEE (reference sequence). The junction had 9 bases not matched to a gene; V was cut back by 4 bases and J by 3 bases. CDR3 size: 16 residues. The CDR3 region has the DNA TGTGCCAGCAGCGCCGGGACAGCCTTAGCTAATGAAAAACTGTTTTTT. Encoded protein: CASSAGTALANEKLFF.

J is TRBJ1-2 and V is TRBV9; no definite D call. Germline CDR1 and CDR2: SGDLS and YYNGEE. CDR3 size: 14 residues. V was pared by 3 bases and J by 0 bases, with 9 bases between. The CDR3 coding sequence is TGTGCCAGCAGCGCCAGCCCCGCTAACTATGGCTACACCTTC. Translating it yields CASSASPANYGYTF.